The next 27 T cell receptor beta chains were all read from a single sample in a study of post-analysis software for immune sequencing data. Carried by the TCR beta cDNA libraries were unique molecular identifiers. TCRdb redid the calling of the PCR reads with MiXCR, one entry per CDR3 protein. This table has 150,000 to 200,000 distinct CDR3 sequences, 30% appearing once. Study results and limitations: TRBV5-6, TRBV5-1 and TRBV20-1 belonged to a set of about five TRBV segments that were more frequent in patients than controls.

What these receptors recognize is not known. Sequencing was carried out using blood. The receptors here all came from a girl aged 5 to 17 with multiple sclerosis.

This clonotype occurred many times. The J gene is TRBJ2-1, the V gene TRBV12-3 or TRBV12-4; 11 bases match TRBD2. V dropped 6 bases and J dropped 2; count of bases not matched to a gene: 6. CDR3 length equals 16 residues. CDR3: CASSPSGLAAYNEQFF. The CDR3 DNA follows: TGTGCCAGCAGCCCCTCGGGACTAGCGGCCTACAATGAGCAGTTCTTC.

The J gene is TRBJ2-2, the V gene TRBV29-1; D perhaps matches TRBD1 (5 bases). CDR1 is SQVTM, CDR2 ANQGSEA, per germline. The CDR3 is 14 amino acids. V was pared by 6 bases and J by 5 bases, with 16 bases between. Here the CDR3 reads CSVLKGPGTGELFF. The CDR3 DNA is TGCAGCGTCTTGAAAGGTCCAGGGACCGGGGAGCTGTTTTTT.

For this clonotype: This may arise from a read error, as a much more abundant clone is one base away. This chain joins TRBV9 and TRBJ2-3, with TRBD2 identical over 11 bases. This CDR3 contains 16 residues. CDR1 is SGDLS, CDR2 YYNGEE, per germline. The CDR3 protein is CAGSVGTSGFTDTQYF. As DNA, the CDR3 is TGTGCCGGCAGCGTAGGGACTAGCGGTTTCACAGATACGCAGTATTTT.

As concerns this clonotype: This could be a read error, since a much larger clone is one nucleotide away. CDR3 DNA sequence: TGCGCCAGCAGCTCGCGACTAGTGGGAGACTACGAGCAGTACTTC. Translated, it gives CASSSRLVGDYEQYF. The rearrangement joins TRBV5-1 to TRBJ2-7; D is possibly TRBD2 (6 bases). This CDR3 is 15 amino acids long. Germline CDR1 SGHRS, CDR2 YFSETQ. V gave up 3 bases and J gave up 3 bases, with 16 bases separating them.

This clonotype was seen many times. The chain joins TRBV12-3 or TRBV12-4 to TRBJ1-1, with D hard to call. Trimming left V 3 bases short and J 1 base short, with 12 bases between. The CDR3 totals 15 residues. In DNA, the CDR3 is TGTGCCAGCAGTTTGGGTGTTTCGGGGAACACTGAAGCTTTCTTT. Translated: CASSLGVSGNTEAFF.

The chain links TRBV5-1 to TRBJ2-3; D possibly corresponds to TRBD1 (6 bases). CDR3 length equals 18 residues. Trimming removed 4 bases from V and 1 base from J, with 22 bases in between. Germline CDR1 is SGHRS and CDR2 is YFSETQ. In DNA form, the CDR3 reads TGCGCCAGCAGCCCTATTTCCGGGACAAACTCCGGCACAGATACGCAGTATTTT. Protein product: CASSPISGTNSGTDTQYF.

Worth noting for this clonotype: This may arise from a read error, as a much more abundant clone is one base away. This chain joins TRBV7-9 and TRBJ2-3, with 9 positions matching TRBD2. The CDR3 runs to 18 residues. The V gene's germline CDR1 is SEHNR and CDR2 FQNEAQ (reference sequence). For the CDR3, the DNA is TGTGCCTGCAGCTGGCCCGGGTGGGCTAGCGGGAAGCCAGATACGCAGTATTTT. Its translation is CACSWPGWASGKPDTQYF.

The chain joins TRBV5-1 to TRBJ2-1; 16 positions match TRBD2. CDR3 size: 16 residues. Trimming cost V 3 bases and J 7 bases; bases outside gene matches: 4. CDR1 and CDR2 from the germline V gene are SGHRS and YFSETQ. CDR3 loop: CASSSGLAGGKNEQFF. The CDR3 region has the DNA TGCGCCAGCAGCTCGGGACTAGCGGGAGGGAAAAATGAGCAGTTCTTC.

Comment on this clonotype: A much more abundant neighbour one base away suggests this may be a read error. The CDR3 spells CAGRPKRDTQYF. CDR3 in DNA: TGTGCCGGCCGCCCGAAGCGCGATACGCAGTATTTT. The V and J genes are TRBV6-1 and TRBJ2-3; no definite D call. The CDR3 is 12 amino acids. The V gene's germline CDR1 is MNHNS and CDR2 SASEGT. V was cut by 11 bases and J by 6 bases, with 15 bases left in between.

V gene TRBV28 combines with J gene TRBJ2-3; no definite D call. The CDR3 extends over 13 amino acids. V was trimmed by 8 bases and J by 0 bases, leaving 9 bases between them. CDR1 is MDHEN, CDR2 SYDVKM, per germline. The CDR3 is CASEIRSTDTQYF. The CDR3 nucleotides are TGTGCCAGCGAGATCCGGAGCACAGATACGCAGTATTTT.

This clonotype was detected a few times. The V gene is TRBV6-1, the J gene TRBJ1-1, with a weak D call TRBD1 (5 bases). V gave up 3 bases and J gave up 5 bases, with 19 bases separating them. The CDR3 totals 16 residues. Germline V CDR1 and CDR2: MNHNS, SASEGT. In DNA form, the CDR3 reads TGTGCCAGCAGTGATTCTGGGGCTGGGGGGGGTACTGAAGCTTTCTTT. It specifies CASSDSGAGGGTEAFF.

This clonotype was seen a few times. The chain employs TRBV7-8 and TRBJ2-1; 7 bases fit TRBD1. CDR1 and CDR2 from the germline V gene are SGHVS and FQNEAQ. After removal of 1 base from V and 9 bases from J, the junction contained 3 bases not matched to a gene. The CDR3 runs to 13 residues. As DNA, the CDR3 is TGTGCCAGCAGCTTAGGGACAGGTGTTGAGCAGTTCTTC. Translating it yields CASSLGTGVEQFF.

The table lists this clonotype with a few counts. The rearrangement uses TRBV28 and TRBJ2-3; 11 bases align to TRBD2. The germline V gene encodes CDR1 MDHEN and CDR2 SYDVKM. Losses at the gene ends were 7 bases for V and 3 bases for J; bases not matched to a gene: 15. This CDR3 is 18 amino acids long. In nucleotides, the CDR3 is TGTGCCAGCACCTTAGCGGGAGGGCCGGTTTCGAGGACAGATACGCAGTATTTT. Protein: CASTLAGGPVSRTDTQYF.

The rearrangement links TRBV5-1 to TRBJ2-3; 7 bases agree with TRBD1. Trimming took 5 bases from V and 2 from J; bases not matched to a gene: 8. The germline gives CDR1 SGHRS, CDR2 YFSETQ. The CDR3 contains 15 residues. The CDR3 DNA follows: TGCGCCAGCAGAAGTGGGACAGCGCCCACAGATACGCAGTATTTT. This translates into CASRSGTAPTDTQYF.

The rearrangement joins TRBV3-1 to TRBJ1-2; perhaps TRBD1 as D (5 bases). V lost 0 bases and J 8 bases, leaving 10 bases between the germline ends. The CDR3 is 13 residues long. Looked up from germline, CDR1 is LGHDT and CDR2 is YNNKEL (reference sequence). The CDR3 DNA follows: TGTGCCAGCAGCCAAGATCCCGGGGGAGGCTACACCTTC. Translation gives CASSQDPGGGYTF.

The V call is TRBV6-5, the J call TRBJ2-1; D remains unclear. The CDR3 is 14 amino acids. V lost 4 bases, J lost 9 bases, and 16 bases lay in between. Germline values: CDR1 MNHEY, CDR2 SVGAGI. The DNA of the CDR3 is TGTGCCAGCAGTTCCCAGGTCCCCTCCTTTGAGCAGTTCTTC. Its protein product is CASSSQVPSFEQFF.

Concerning this clonotype itself: One end of the junction fails to match germline, which may point to a read error. The J gene is TRBJ2-5, the V gene TRBV9; 8 nucleotides align to TRBD2. Gene TRBJ2-1 matches the end of the DNA better, so the J call may be wrong. The CDR3 covers 16 residues. Germline assignment: CDR1 SGDLS and CDR2 YYNGEE. This chain's CDR3 is CAGSVGIAGTQETQFF. The CDR3 DNA sequence: TGTGCCGGCAGCGTAGGAATAGCGGGGACCCAAGAGACCCAGTTCTTC.

Many counts were recorded for this clonotype. The chain has TRBV20-1 and TRBJ2-1; D possibly corresponds to TRBD2 (5 bases). V lost 4 bases, J lost 2 bases, and 18 bases lay in between. The CDR3 extends over 16 amino acids. The germline V gene encodes CDR1 DFQATT and CDR2 SNEGSKA (reference sequence). The CDR3 reads CSATRGASEAYNEQFF. The CDR3 nucleotides are TGCAGTGCTACCCGGGGAGCTTCGGAGGCCTACAATGAGCAGTTCTTC.

The chain links TRBV5-1 to TRBJ2-1; no clear D. CDR3 length: 16 amino acids. Trimming cost V 2 bases and J 5 bases, with 17 bases left between them. Germline V lookup: CDR1 SGHRS, CDR2 YFSETQ. CDR3 DNA sequence: TGCGCCAGCAGCTTACCCGGCCCCTATGCACACAATGAGCAGTTCTTC. It encodes CASSLPGPYAHNEQFF.

This clonotype was detected a few times. The chain combines TRBV2 with TRBJ1-2, with 12 positions matching TRBD1. Germline CDR1 is SNHLY and CDR2 is FYNNEI. The CDR3 has 14 amino acids. J gave up 5 bases and V 6 bases, and 4 bases lay outside the gene matches. The CDR3 reads CASSRDRGQYGYTF. The CDR3 region has the DNA TGTGCCAGCAGCCGGGACAGGGGGCAATATGGCTACACCTTC.

This clonotype appeared many times. CDR3 loop: CASSEGWDNEQYF. Here the CDR3 DNA reads TGCGCCAGCAGTGAAGGCTGGGATAACGAGCAGTACTTC. The genes are TRBV10-1 and TRBJ2-7; D call uncertain. CDR3 length: 13 residues. Germline CDR1 reads WNHNN; CDR2 reads SYGVQD (reference sequence). Trimming cost V 3 bases and J 5 bases, with 11 bases left between them.

In its sample, this clonotype was seen a few times. This chain links TRBV6-6 with TRBJ2-7; D ambiguous. CDR1 MNHNY and CDR2 SVGAGI come from the germline V gene (reference sequence). The CDR3 sequence is 16 residues long. Trimming stripped 6 bases from V and 0 bases from J, with 18 bases between. CDR3: CASRSQNKFPSYEQYF. The CDR3 nucleotides are TGTGCCAGCAGATCCCAAAATAAATTCCCCTCCTACGAGCAGTACTTC.

This clonotype was seen a few times. The rearrangement joins TRBV11-3 to TRBJ2-1, with D unresolved. V lost 5 bases and J 3 bases, leaving 8 bases between the germline ends. Germline V gene data show CDR1 as SGHNT and CDR2 as YENEEA. The CDR3 has 13 amino acids. CDR3: CASSPRLYNEQFF. DNA of the CDR3: TGTGCCAGCAGCCCACGGCTCTACAATGAGCAGTTCTTC. Variable domain in full (rest from reference TRBV11-3 and TRBJ2-1): EAGVVQSPRYKIIEKKQPVAFWCNPISGHNTLYWYLQNLGQGPELLIRYENEEAVDDSQLPKDRFSAERLKGVDSTLKIQPAELGDSAVYLCASSPRLYNEQFFGPGTRLTVL.

This clonotype has more than one count but fewer than ten. J is TRBJ2-1 and V is TRBV27, with D possibly matching TRBD2 (5 bases). Germline values: CDR1 MNHEY, CDR2 SMNVEV (reference sequence). Trimming shortened V by 3 bases and J by 4 bases, and 10 bases separated the two germline ends. The CDR3 length is 14 residues. CDR3 residues: CASSLGRGYNEQFF. In DNA form, the CDR3 reads TGTGCCAGCAGTTTGGGGAGAGGGTACAATGAGCAGTTCTTC.

Comment on this clonotype: A much larger clone is a single base away; this may be a read error. This rearrangement joins TRBV4-1 to TRBJ2-7; 7 bases agree with TRBD1. The CDR3 covers 14 residues. Germline loops: CDR1 MGHRA, CDR2 YSYEKL. The CDR3 here is CVSSLRTGRDEQYF. The DNA of the CDR3 is TGCGTCAGCAGCCTTCGGACAGGCCGGGACGAGCAGTACTTC.

To note about this clonotype: A much larger clone is a single base away; this may be a read error. The J gene is TRBJ2-1, the V gene TRBV20-1; D is unresolved. Trimming stripped 3 bases from V and 7 bases from J, with 13 bases between. Germline V CDR1 and CDR2: DFQATT, SNEGSKA (reference sequence). The CDR3 is 13 amino acids. For the CDR3, the DNA is TGCAGTGCTAGTAGGACCGACCGAAATGAGCAGTTCTTC. It is translated as CSASRTDRNEQFF.

The rearrangement uses TRBV3-1 and TRBJ1-2; D unresolved. V lost 0 bases and J 4 bases, leaving 6 bases between the germline ends. This CDR3 spans 13 amino acids. Germline V gene data show CDR1 as LGHDT and CDR2 as YNNKEL (reference sequence). The CDR3 nucleotides are TGTGCCAGCAGCCAAGATCGCGGCTATGGCTACACCTTC. The encoded protein is CASSQDRGYGYTF. The variable domain in full, completed from reference TRBV3-1 and TRBJ1-2, reads DTAVSQTPKYLVTQMGNDKSIKCEQNLGHDTMYWYKQDSKKFLKIMFSYNNKELIINETVPNRFSPKSPDKAHLNLHINSLELGDSAVYFCASSQDRGYGYTFGSGTRLTVV.